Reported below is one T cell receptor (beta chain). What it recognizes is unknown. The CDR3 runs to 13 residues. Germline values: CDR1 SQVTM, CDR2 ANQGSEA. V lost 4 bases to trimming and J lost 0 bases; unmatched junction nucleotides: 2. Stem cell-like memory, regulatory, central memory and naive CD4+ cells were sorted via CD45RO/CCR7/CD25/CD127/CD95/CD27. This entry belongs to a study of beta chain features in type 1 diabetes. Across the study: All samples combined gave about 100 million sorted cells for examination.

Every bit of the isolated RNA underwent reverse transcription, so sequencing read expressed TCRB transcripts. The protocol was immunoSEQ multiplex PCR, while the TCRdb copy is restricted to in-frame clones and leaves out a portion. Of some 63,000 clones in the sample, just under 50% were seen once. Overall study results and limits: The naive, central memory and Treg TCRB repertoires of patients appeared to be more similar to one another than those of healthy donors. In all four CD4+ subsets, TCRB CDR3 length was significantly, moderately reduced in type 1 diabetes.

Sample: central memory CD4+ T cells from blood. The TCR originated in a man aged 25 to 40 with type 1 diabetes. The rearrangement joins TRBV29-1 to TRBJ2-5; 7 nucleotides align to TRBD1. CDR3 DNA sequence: TGCAGCGTTGCCAGGGGGAACCAAGAGACCCAGTACTTC. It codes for CSVARGNQETQYF.